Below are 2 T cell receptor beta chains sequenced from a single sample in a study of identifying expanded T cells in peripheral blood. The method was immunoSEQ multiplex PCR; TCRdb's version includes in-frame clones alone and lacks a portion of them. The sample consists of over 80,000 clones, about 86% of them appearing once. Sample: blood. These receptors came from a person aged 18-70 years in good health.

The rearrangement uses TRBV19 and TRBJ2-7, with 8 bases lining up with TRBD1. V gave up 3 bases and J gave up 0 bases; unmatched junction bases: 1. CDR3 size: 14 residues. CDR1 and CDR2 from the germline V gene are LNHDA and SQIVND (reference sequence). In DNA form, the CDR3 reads TGTGCCAGTAGTATTGGGACAGGCTCCTACGAGCAGTACTTC. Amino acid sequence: CASSIGTGSYEQYF.

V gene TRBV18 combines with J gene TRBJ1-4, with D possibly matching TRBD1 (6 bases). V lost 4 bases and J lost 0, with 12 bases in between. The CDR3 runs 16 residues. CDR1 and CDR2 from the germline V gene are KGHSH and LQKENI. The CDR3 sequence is CASSLTGSATNEKLFF. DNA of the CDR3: TGTGCCAGCTCACTAACAGGGTCTGCAACTAATGAAAAACTGTTTTTT.